Detailed here is one T cell receptor beta chain. Its antigen is currently unknown. This entry is derived from a study of radiation and T cells in renal cell carcinoma. Whole-study results and caveats: Baseline intratumoral clonotype presence is unknown without pretreatment biopsies. From baseline, blood top tumor clonotypes peaked at 2 weeks post-radiation.

Sequenced by immunoSEQ multiplex PCR; TCRdb stores in-frame clones only, minus some. The table includes approximately 80,000 clones, around 89% detected once. The CDR3 is 16 amino acids. Germline V lookup: CDR1 MGHRA, CDR2 YSYEKL. J gave up 0 bases and V 4 bases, and 8 bases lay outside the gene matches. Time point described: blood 4 weeks post-SBRT, at nephrectomy. Specified treatment: 15 Gy SBRT to primary tumor, nephrectomy 4 weeks later. The sample here was blood, taken from a patient whose treatment included radiotherapy and nephrectomy. This TCR was recovered from a woman in her sixties or seventies with renal cell carcinoma. This rearrangement joins TRBV4-1 to TRBJ1-2, with 7 bases matching TRBD1. DNA for the CDR3: TGCGCCAGCAGCCGGGGAGGGACAGCAGCTAACTATGGCTACACCTTC. It specifies CASSRGGTAANYGYTF.